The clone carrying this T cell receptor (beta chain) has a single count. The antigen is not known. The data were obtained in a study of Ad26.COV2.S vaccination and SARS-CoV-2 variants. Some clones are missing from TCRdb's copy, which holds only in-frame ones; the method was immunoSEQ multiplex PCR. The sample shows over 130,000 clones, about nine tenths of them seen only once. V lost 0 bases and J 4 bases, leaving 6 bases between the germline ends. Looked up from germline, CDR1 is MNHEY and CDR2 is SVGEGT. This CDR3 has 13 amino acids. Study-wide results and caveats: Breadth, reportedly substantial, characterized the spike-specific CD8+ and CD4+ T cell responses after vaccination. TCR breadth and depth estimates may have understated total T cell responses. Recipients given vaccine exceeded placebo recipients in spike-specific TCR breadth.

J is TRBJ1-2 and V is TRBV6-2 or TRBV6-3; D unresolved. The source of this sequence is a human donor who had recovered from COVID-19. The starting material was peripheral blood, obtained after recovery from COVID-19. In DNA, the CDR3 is TGTGCCAGCAGTTACTCGACCACCTATGGCTACACCTTC. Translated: CASSYSTTYGYTF.